The 25 T cell receptor beta chains presented below share a single source sample, sequenced in a study of response to subunit inactivated influenza vaccine. MiXCR, applied by TCRdb to the RT-PCR reads, yields one record per CDR3 protein. The sample lists just under 550,000 distinct CDR3 sequences; under 30% were seen once. These same data were also listed under a study on T cells expressing NK-cell markers. This second study says: As the method of synthesis, 5'RACE template switching with UMIs yielded TCR beta cDNA.

Here the sequenced sample was CD4+ T cells sorted from PBMCs, taken 11 to 12 days after vaccination. The receptors come from a man aged 50 to 60 who received an inactivated influenza vaccine.

This clonotype has only a few counts. The J gene is TRBJ2-5, the V gene TRBV5-1, with D perhaps TRBD1 or TRBD2 (6 bases each). Trimming left V 0 bases short and J 5 bases short, with 11 bases between. CDR1 SGHRS and CDR2 YFSETQ come from the germline V gene. There are 14 residues in the CDR3. The CDR3 here is CASSLEGGVETQYF. DNA of the CDR3: TGCGCCAGCAGCTTGGAGGGGGGTGTGGAGACCCAGTACTTC.

The chain carries TRBV12-3 or TRBV12-4 and TRBJ1-2; TRBD1 matches at 7 bases. The junction had 7 bases not matched to a gene; V was cut back by 6 bases and J by 0 bases. This CDR3 contains 15 residues. The CDR3 reads CASRETGQTNYGYTF. CDR3 coding DNA: TGTGCCAGCAGGGAAACGGGACAGACTAACTATGGCTACACCTTC.

This clonotype was counted only a few times. The chain combines TRBV20-1 with TRBJ2-3, with 12 bases identical to TRBD2. This CDR3 is 14 amino acids long. CDR1 and CDR2 from the germline V gene are DFQATT and SNEGSKA (reference sequence). Trimming took 5 bases from V and 4 from J; bases not matched to a gene: 4. CDR3 DNA sequence: TGCAGTGCTCTGACTAGCGGGAGAGCAGATACGCAGTATTTT. It codes for CSALTSGRADTQYF.

This clonotype was counted a single time. The chain is built from TRBV29-1 and TRBJ1-1, with a weak D call TRBD1 (5 bases). Germline assignment: CDR1 SQVTM and CDR2 ANQGSEA. V lost 4 bases, J lost 2 bases, and 11 bases lay in between. The CDR3 is made up of 13 amino acids. The CDR3 loop reads CSVVAGRNTEAFF. The DNA for the CDR3 is TGCAGCGTTGTTGCGGGGCGAAACACTGAAGCTTTCTTT.

This clonotype was counted a few times. J is TRBJ2-3 and V is TRBV29-1; D gene uncertain. The CDR3 runs to 14 residues. Germline V CDR1 and CDR2: SQVTM, ANQGSEA. CDR3: CSVTQTFSTDTQYF. Here the CDR3 DNA reads TGCAGTGTGACCCAGACCTTTAGCACAGATACGCAGTATTTT.

The gene calls are TRBV12-3 or TRBV12-4 and TRBJ1-6; TRBD1 matches at 7 bases. Unmatched junction bases numbered 7, after V lost 5 bases and J lost 0 bases. This CDR3 has 17 residues. As DNA, the CDR3 is TGTGCCAGCAGTCCATCGGGACAGAGCTCCTATAATTCACCCCTCCACTTT. It translates to CASSPSGQSSYNSPLHF.

This clonotype was detected ten times or more. This chain joins TRBV5-5 and TRBJ1-1, with 9 positions matching TRBD1. V trimming: 5 bases; J trimming: 1 base; junction bases outside the gene matches: 6. In germline, CDR1 is SGHKS, CDR2 YYEKEE (reference sequence). This CDR3 spans 15 amino acids. The CDR3 loop is CASSPGTGQNTEAFF. In DNA, the CDR3 is TGTGCCAGCAGTCCGGGGACAGGGCAGAACACTGAAGCTTTCTTT.

This sequence joins TRBV7-2 and TRBJ1-6; D gene unclear. The CDR3 has 13 residues. The germline CDR1 and CDR2 sequences are SGHTA and FQGNSA. The ends were cut back, 4 bases at V and 8 bases at J, with 9 bases in the middle. CDR3 in DNA: TGTGCCAGCAGCTCCGGTAACGATTCACCCCTCCACTTT. Encoded protein: CASSSGNDSPLHF.

This clonotype was seen repeatedly, ten times or more. The V gene is TRBV11-2, the J gene TRBJ1-2; D gene uncertain. Trimming left V 4 bases short and J 4 bases short, with 7 bases between. This CDR3 has 12 residues. Germline V gives CDR1 SGHAT, CDR2 FQNNGV. CDR3 nucleotide sequence: TGTGCCAGCAGCTCGGAAAGCTATGGCTACACCTTC. Residues: CASSSESYGYTF. Using reference TRBV11-2 and TRBJ1-2 for the parts outside the CDR3, the full variable domain is EAGVAQSPRYKIIEKRQSVAFWCNPISGHATLYWYQQILGQGPKLLIQFQNNGVVDDSQLPKDRFSAERLKGVDSTLKIQPAKLEDSAVYLCASSSESYGYTFGSGTRLTVV.

Only a few counts were recorded for this clonotype. J is TRBJ2-6 and V is TRBV4-3; the D gene is possibly TRBD2 (6 bases). Trimming left V 0 bases short and J 14 bases short, with 14 bases between. Per the germline V gene, CDR1 is LGHNA and CDR2 is YSLEER. CDR3 length equals 14 residues. The CDR3 DNA reads as TGCGCCAGCAGCCAAGAATCAAAGGGGACTCTCCTGACTTTC. Residues: CASSQESKGTLLTF.

The gene calls are TRBV28 and TRBJ2-1; 7 bases map to TRBD1. The trim removed 8 bases at V and 7 bases at J, leaving 14 bases unmatched. Germline V gives CDR1 MDHEN, CDR2 SYDVKM. The length of the CDR3 is 15 residues. For the CDR3, the DNA is TGTGCCAGCCGCACCGGGACAGTTAGGAAGAATGAGCAGTTCTTC. Protein sequence: CASRTGTVRKNEQFF. The whole variable domain, remainder taken from reference TRBV28 and TRBJ2-1, is DVKVTQSSRYLVKRTGEKVFLECVQDMDHENMFWYRQDPGLGLRLIYFSYDVKMKEKGDIPEGYSVSREKKERFSLILESASTNQTSMYLCASRTGTVRKNEQFFGPGTRLTVL.

This chain joins TRBV10-2 and TRBJ1-4; a weak D match, TRBD1 (6 bases). Germline lookup yields CDR1 WSHSY and CDR2 SAAADI. This CDR3 is 16 amino acids long. V was cut by 3 bases and J by 2 bases, with 13 bases left in between. Here the CDR3 DNA reads TGCGCCAGCAGTGAACCAGCAGGGGCGACTAATGAAAAACTGTTTTTT. Translating gives CASSEPAGATNEKLFF.

This clonotype occurred a few times. The chain combines TRBV28 with TRBJ2-7, with D tentatively TRBD1 or TRBD2 (5 bases each). The V end was cut by 7 bases, the J end by 1 base, with 17 bases between. The germline gives CDR1 MDHEN, CDR2 SYDVKM. The CDR3 totals 15 residues. The CDR3 DNA sequence: TGTGCCAGCAACATTGGGACGGCTCCATCCTACGAGCAGTACTTC. Translating gives CASNIGTAPSYEQYF.

This chain joins TRBV2 and TRBJ2-7, with 8 bases identical to TRBD2. CDR1 and CDR2 from the germline V gene are SNHLY and FYNNEI. The junction had 7 bases not matched to a gene; V was cut back by 7 bases and J by 5 bases. This CDR3 is built from 13 residues. CDR3 nucleotides: TGTGCCAGCATAAGGACTAGCCTCCACGAGCAGTACTTC. It translates to CASIRTSLHEQYF.

V usage is TRBV9 and J usage is TRBJ2-5, with 9 positions matching TRBD1. The ends lost 4 bases at V and 4 bases at J; junction bases unmatched: 5. Germline assignment: CDR1 SGDLS and CDR2 YYNGEE. CDR3 length equals 14 residues. The CDR3 DNA sequence: TGTGCCAGCAGCCATACAGGGGGCTCAGAGACCCAGTACTTC. This codes for CASSHTGGSETQYF.

The chain combines TRBV11-2 with TRBJ2-1, with D tentatively TRBD1 or TRBD2 (5 bases each). Germline assignment: CDR1 SGHAT and CDR2 FQNNGV. This CDR3 comprises 18 residues. V shed 4 bases and J shed 4 bases, with 23 bases lying between them. CDR3 bases: TGTGCCAGCAGCTCCCCGAGTCGGGGCGACCACAAGTACAATGAGCAGTTCTTC. Translated, it gives CASSSPSRGDHKYNEQFF.

The chain has TRBV9 and TRBJ2-1, with 8 nucleotides matching TRBD2. The germline V gene encodes CDR1 SGDLS and CDR2 YYNGEE. The CDR3 has 16 residues. The ends lost 2 bases at V and 0 bases at J; junction bases unmatched: 4. The CDR3 region is CASSVSGTVSYNEQFF. The CDR3, as DNA: TGTGCCAGCAGCGTTAGCGGGACCGTCTCCTACAATGAGCAGTTCTTC. The whole variable domain, filled in from reference TRBV9 and TRBJ2-1, reads DSGVTQTPKHLITATGQRVTLRCSPRSGDLSVYWYQQSLDQGLQFLIQYYNGEERAKGNILERFSAQQFPDLHSELNLSSLELGDSALYFCASSVSGTVSYNEQFFGPGTRLTVL.

This clonotype was observed a few times. The genes are TRBV29-1 and TRBJ1-2, with a tentative D call TRBD1 (6 bases). V lost 4 bases and J 0 bases, leaving 12 bases between the germline ends. The CDR3 contains 14 residues. Looked up from germline, CDR1 is SQVTM and CDR2 is ANQGSEA. The CDR3 nucleotides are TGCAGCGTTGGCCGGGGGGCCCCTAACTATGGCTACACCTTC. Protein product: CSVGRGAPNYGYTF.

The chain's CDR3 is CSVAKGPLTGELFF. In DNA, the CDR3 is TGCAGCGTTGCCAAAGGCCCATTGACCGGGGAGCTGTTTTTT. This chain connects TRBV29-1 to TRBJ2-2; D not certain. The CDR3 is 14 amino acids. Trimming left V 4 bases short and J 5 bases short, with 14 bases between. The germline V gene has CDR1 SQVTM and CDR2 ANQGSEA.

The table lists this clonotype with a few counts. The chain carries TRBV7-2 and TRBJ2-7; D may be TRBD1 or TRBD2 (6 bases each). V lost 1 base and J 5 bases, leaving 18 bases between the germline ends. Germline loops: CDR1 SGHTA, CDR2 FQGNSA. The CDR3 sequence is 16 residues long. CDR3 DNA: TGTGCCAGCAGCTTAGTGGGGGGTGGGGGGCCGAACGAGCAGTACTTC. This gives the protein CASSLVGGGGPNEQYF.

Only a few counts were recorded for this clonotype. This chain links TRBV6-5 with TRBJ1-1, with 8 bases matching TRBD1. This CDR3 is built from 16 residues. With 4 bases clipped from V and 2 bases from J, the junction kept 9 bases outside the gene matches. CDR1 and CDR2 (germline): MNHEY, SVGAGI. The CDR3 DNA reads as TGTGCCAGCAGTTCTCCTACAGGGGGGATCAACACTGAAGCTTTCTTT. Protein sequence: CASSSPTGGINTEAFF.

The chain employs TRBV10-3 and TRBJ2-1; D is possibly TRBD2 (6 bases). V lost 8 bases to trimming and J lost 0 bases, with 14 bases between them. The germline V gene has CDR1 ENHRY and CDR2 SYGVKD. CDR3 size: 15 residues. The DNA for the CDR3 is TGTGCCATCCATTCCGGGAGCAGCTCCTACAATGAGCAGTTCTTC. This gives the protein CAIHSGSSSYNEQFF.

This clonotype has only a few counts. The gene calls are TRBV5-6 and TRBJ1-4, with D perhaps matching TRBD1 (6 bases). Trimming removed 4 bases from V and 8 bases from J, with 12 bases in between. This CDR3 spans 13 amino acids. Germline loops: CDR1 SGHDT, CDR2 YYEEEE. The CDR3 reads CASSEGHEEKLFF. The CDR3 DNA is TGTGCCAGCAGCGAGGGACACGAGGAAAAACTGTTTTTT.

The chain links TRBV5-1 to TRBJ2-1; TRBD2 agrees at 7 bases. This CDR3 comprises 16 residues. Trimming at V came to 0 bases and at J to 5 bases, leaving 8 bases not matched to a gene. Germline CDR1 and CDR2: SGHRS and YFSETQ. The chain's CDR3 is CASSLGGQRGNNEQFF. The CDR3, as DNA: TGCGCCAGCAGCTTGGGGGGCCAGCGGGGCAACAATGAGCAGTTCTTC. Using reference TRBV5-1 and TRBJ2-1 for the parts outside the CDR3, the full variable domain is KAGVTQTPRYLIKTRGQQVTLSCSPISGHRSVSWYQQTPGQGLQFLFEYFSETQRNKGNFPGRFSGRQFSNSRSEMNVSTLELGDSALYLCASSLGGQRGNNEQFFGPGTRLTVL.

This clonotype was counted many times. V usage is TRBV28 and J usage is TRBJ2-3; tentatively, D is TRBD2 (5 bases). The ends were cut back, 1 base at V and 0 bases at J, with 14 bases in the middle. The V gene's germline CDR1 is MDHEN and CDR2 SYDVKM. The CDR3 loop spans 17 amino acids. The CDR3 protein is CASSLSWGTRSTDTQYF. In nucleotides, the CDR3 is TGTGCCAGCAGTTTATCTTGGGGTACTAGGAGCACAGATACGCAGTATTTT.